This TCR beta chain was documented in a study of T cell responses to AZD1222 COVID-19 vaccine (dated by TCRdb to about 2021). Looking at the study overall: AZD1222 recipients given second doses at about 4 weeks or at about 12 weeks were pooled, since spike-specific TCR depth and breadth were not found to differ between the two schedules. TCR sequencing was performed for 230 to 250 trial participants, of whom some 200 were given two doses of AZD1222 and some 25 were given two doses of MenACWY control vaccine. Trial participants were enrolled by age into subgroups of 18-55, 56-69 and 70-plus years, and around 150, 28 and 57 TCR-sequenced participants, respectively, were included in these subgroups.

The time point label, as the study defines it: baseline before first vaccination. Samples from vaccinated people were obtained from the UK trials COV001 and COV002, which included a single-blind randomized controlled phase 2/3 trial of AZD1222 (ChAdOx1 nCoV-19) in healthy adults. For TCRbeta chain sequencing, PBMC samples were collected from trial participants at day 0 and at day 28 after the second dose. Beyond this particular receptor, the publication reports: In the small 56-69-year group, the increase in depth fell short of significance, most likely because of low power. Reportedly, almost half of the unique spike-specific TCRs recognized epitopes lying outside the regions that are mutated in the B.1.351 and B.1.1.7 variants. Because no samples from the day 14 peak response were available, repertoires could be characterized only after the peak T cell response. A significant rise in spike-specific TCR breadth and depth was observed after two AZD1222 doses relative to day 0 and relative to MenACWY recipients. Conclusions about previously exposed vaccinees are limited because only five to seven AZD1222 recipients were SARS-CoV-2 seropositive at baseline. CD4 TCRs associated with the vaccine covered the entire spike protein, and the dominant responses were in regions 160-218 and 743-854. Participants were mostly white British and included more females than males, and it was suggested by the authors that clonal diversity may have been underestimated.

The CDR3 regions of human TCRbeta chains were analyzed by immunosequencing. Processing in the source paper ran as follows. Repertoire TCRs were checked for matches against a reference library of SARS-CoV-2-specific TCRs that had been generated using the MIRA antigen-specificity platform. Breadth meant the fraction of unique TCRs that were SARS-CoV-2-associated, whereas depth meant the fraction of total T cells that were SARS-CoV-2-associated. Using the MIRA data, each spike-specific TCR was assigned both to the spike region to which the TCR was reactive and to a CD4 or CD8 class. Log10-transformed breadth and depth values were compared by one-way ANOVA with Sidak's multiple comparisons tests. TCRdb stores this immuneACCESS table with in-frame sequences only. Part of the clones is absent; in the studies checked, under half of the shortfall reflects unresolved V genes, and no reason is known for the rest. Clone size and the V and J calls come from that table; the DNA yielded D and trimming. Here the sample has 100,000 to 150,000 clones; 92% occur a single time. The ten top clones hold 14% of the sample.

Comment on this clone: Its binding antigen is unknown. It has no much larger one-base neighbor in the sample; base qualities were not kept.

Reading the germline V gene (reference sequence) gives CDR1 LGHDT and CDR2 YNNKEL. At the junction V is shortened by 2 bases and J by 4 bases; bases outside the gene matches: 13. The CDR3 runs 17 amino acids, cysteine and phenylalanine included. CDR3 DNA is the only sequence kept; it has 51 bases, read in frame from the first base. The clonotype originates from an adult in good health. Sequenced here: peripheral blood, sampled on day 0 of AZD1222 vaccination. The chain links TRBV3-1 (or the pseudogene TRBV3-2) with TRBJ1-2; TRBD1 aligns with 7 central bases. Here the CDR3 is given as CASSQWTGTDRSYGYTF. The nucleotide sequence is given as TGTGCCAGCAGCCAATGGACAGGTACCGACCGGAGCTATGGCTACACCTTC.